The rows below give T cell receptor beta chains drawn from one sample of a study of T cells in Graves' hyperthyroidism and ophthalmopathy. One entry per CDR3 protein, called by TCRdb with MiXCR from the multiplex PCR reads. The profile covers 450,000 to 550,000 distinct CDR3 sequences, with roughly a quarter appearing a single time and about 11% taken by the ten largest. The sample taken for sequencing was blood. These receptors originate from a woman in her thirties with Graves' ophthalmopathy. Both conserved end residues are trimmed from each CDR3. A D gene is named only where the DNA matches it firmly. Only part of the rows carry a size: once, few, many, or a class if the clone is expanded.

TRBV28	TRBJ1-2	many	NA	ASSLVREHGYT
TRBV27	TRBJ1-5	many	TRBD1	ASSLWAGGDQPQH
TRBV6-1	TRBJ1-1	many	NA	ASSEATGLMNTEAF
TRBV2	TRBJ1-5	many	NA	ASSERGGAQPQH
TRBV19	TRBJ1-2	many	NA	ASSISLSDYGYT
TRBV7-9	TRBJ2-7	NA	NA	ASSLGPQSSYEQY
TRBV6-4	TRBJ2-4	many	TRBD1	ASSYRGSVKNIQY
TRBV27	TRBJ2-7	many	NA	ASSSGTLPYEQY
TRBV30	TRBJ2-5	NA	TRBD1	AWGTGQGWETQY
TRBV6-2/TRBV6-3	TRBJ1-5	few	TRBD1	ASSYQDRVSQPQH
TRBV6-1	TRBJ1-2	many	NA	ASSDRTVYGYT
TRBV10-3	TRBJ1-1	few	TRBD1	AIRLQGEVGTEAF
TRBV27	TRBJ2-2	many	TRBD2	ASSIRGDTGELF
TRBV30	TRBJ2-5	many	NA	AWGSQETQY
TRBV9	TRBJ1-1	once	NA	ASSGAGQPNTEAF
TRBV6-2/TRBV6-3	TRBJ2-7	many	TRBD1	ASSYGGQGLYEQY
TRBV2	TRBJ2-5	NA	TRBD1	ASSMTGGIETQY
TRBV4-1	TRBJ1-5	many	NA	ASSQGVGPQPQH
TRBV6-1	TRBJ2-4	NA	TRBD2	ASSARTSGENIKY
TRBV6-1	TRBJ2-2	few	NA	ASSEGPSGELF
TRBV20-1	TRBJ2-7	many	TRBD1	SARDRVNSYEQY
TRBV24-1	TRBJ2-3	few	NA	ATSDLTYDTQY
TRBV5-1	TRBJ2-5	once	TRBD1	ASSWGGQGQETQY
TRBV6-1	TRBJ1-1	many	NA	ASSATGTEAF
TRBV11-2	TRBJ1-2	NA	NA	ASSWANPNYGYT
TRBV6-1	TRBJ1-5	many	NA	ASSVRENQPQH
TRBV6-2/TRBV6-3	TRBJ2-7	many	TRBD2	ASKLAGNSYEQY
TRBV6-2/TRBV6-3	TRBJ1-1	NA	TRBD1	ASSYSNRGSGVAF
TRBV19	TRBJ1-2	NA	TRBD1	ASKRQGALGSYGYT
TRBV19	TRBJ1-2	many	NA	ASRTGLYGYT
TRBV6-1	TRBJ2-5	many	TRBD2	ASSELSSGVKTQY
TRBV9	TRBJ1-3	many	NA	ASSKGANTIY
TRBV10-3	TRBJ1-2	many	NA	AIGKQETNYGYT
TRBV12-3/TRBV12-4	TRBJ1-1	many	NA	ASGGVLTEAF
TRBV27	TRBJ1-5	many	NA	ATRDRNTRDQPQH
TRBV12-3/TRBV12-4	TRBJ2-7	few	NA	ASSLSRGGYYEQY
TRBV25-1	TRBJ1-1	many	NA	ASSDDSEVGAF
TRBV19	TRBJ1-1	many	NA	ASSMSGLNTEAF
TRBV20-1	TRBJ2-4	many	NA	SARSSGANIQY
TRBV29-1	TRBJ2-7	many	NA	SVHILYEQY
TRBV14	TRBJ1-2	few	TRBD1	ASSGRDRYGYT
TRBV20-1	TRBJ1-2	many	NA	SANQGSGYGYT
TRBV28	TRBJ2-7	few	TRBD2	ASSSTSGSQPYEQY
TRBV18	TRBJ1-1	many	NA	ASSPQTDGEAF
TRBV24-1	TRBJ2-2	many	NA	ATSKSGELF